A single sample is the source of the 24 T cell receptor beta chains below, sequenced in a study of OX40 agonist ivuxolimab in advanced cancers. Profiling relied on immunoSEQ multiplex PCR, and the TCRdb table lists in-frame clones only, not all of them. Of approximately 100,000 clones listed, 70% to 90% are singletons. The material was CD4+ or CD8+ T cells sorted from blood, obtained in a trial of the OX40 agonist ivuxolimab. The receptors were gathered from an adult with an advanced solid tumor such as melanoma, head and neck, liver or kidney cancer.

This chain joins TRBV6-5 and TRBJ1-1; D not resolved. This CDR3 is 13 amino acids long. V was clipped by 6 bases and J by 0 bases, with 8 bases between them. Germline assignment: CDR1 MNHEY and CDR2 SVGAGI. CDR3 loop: CASSRSLNTEAFF. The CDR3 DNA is TGTGCCAGCAGCCGCAGCTTGAACACTGAAGCTTTCTTT.

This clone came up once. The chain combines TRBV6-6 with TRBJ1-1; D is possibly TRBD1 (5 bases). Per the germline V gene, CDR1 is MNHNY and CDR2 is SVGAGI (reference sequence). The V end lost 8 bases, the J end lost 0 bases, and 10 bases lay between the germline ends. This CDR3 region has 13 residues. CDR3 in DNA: TGTGCCAGCCCCAGGGCCATGAACACTGAAGCTTTCTTT. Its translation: CASPRAMNTEAFF.

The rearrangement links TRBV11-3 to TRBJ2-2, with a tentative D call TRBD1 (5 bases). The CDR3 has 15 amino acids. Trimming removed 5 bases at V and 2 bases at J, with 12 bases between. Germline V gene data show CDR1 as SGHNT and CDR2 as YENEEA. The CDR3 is CASSKQDYNTGELFF. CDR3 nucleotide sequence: TGTGCCAGCAGCAAACAGGATTATAACACCGGGGAGCTGTTTTTT.

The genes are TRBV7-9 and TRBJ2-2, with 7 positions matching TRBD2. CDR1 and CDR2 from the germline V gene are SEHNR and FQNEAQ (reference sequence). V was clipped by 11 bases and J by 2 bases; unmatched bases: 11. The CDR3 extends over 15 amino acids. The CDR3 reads CASSPAGRNTGELFF. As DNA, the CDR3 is TGTGCCTCCAGCCCAGCGGGACGTAACACCGGGGAGCTGTTTTTT.

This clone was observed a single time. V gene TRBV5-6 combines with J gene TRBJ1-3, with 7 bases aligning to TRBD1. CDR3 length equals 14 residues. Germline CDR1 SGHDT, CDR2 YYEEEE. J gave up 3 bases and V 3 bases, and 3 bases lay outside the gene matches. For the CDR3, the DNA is TGTGCCAGCAGCTCGACAGGGTTTGGAAACACCATATATTTT. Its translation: CASSSTGFGNTIYF.

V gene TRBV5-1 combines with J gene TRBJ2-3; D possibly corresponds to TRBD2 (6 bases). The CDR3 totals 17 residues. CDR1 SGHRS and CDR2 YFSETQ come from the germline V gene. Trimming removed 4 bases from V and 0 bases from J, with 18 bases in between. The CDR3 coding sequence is TGCGCCAGCAGCACGACACCTACTCGGGAGAGCACAGATACGCAGTATTTT. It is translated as CASSTTPTRESTDTQYF. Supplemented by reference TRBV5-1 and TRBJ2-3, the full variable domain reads KAGVTQTPRYLIKTRGQQVTLSCSPISGHRSVSWYQQTPGQGLQFLFEYFSETQRNKGNFPGRFSGRQFSNSRSEMNVSTLELGDSALYLCASSTTPTRESTDTQYFGPGTRLTVL.

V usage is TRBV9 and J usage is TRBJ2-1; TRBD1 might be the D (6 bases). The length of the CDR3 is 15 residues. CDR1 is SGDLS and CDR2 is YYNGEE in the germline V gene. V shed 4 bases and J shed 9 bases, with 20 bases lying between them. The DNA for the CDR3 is TGTGCCAGCAGCCGAGAGGGGACAACCGGTGGTGAGCAGTTCTTC. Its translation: CASSREGTTGGEQFF.

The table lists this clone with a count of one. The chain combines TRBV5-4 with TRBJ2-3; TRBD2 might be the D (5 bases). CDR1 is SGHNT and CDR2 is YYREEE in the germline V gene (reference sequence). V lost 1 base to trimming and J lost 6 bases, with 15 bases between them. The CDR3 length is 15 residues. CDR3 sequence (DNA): TGTGCCAGCAGCTTGCTTGGACTCGGGTCGGATACGCAGTATTTT. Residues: CASSLLGLGSDTQYF.

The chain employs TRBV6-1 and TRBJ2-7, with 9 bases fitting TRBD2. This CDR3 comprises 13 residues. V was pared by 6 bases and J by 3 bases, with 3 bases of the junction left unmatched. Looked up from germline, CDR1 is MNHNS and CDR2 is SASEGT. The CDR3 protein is CASSRTSVYEQYF. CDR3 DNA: TGTGCCAGCAGCCGGACTAGCGTCTACGAGCAGTACTTC.

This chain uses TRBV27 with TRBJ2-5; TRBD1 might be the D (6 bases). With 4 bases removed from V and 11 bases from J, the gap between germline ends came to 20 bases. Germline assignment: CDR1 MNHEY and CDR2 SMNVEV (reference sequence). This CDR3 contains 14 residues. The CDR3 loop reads CASSSPARNRVQYF. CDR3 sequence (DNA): TGTGCCAGCAGTTCCCCGGCTAGGAACAGGGTTCAGTACTTC.

CDR3 sequence: CAISEMGGEQFF. CDR3 sequence (DNA): TGTGCCATCAGTGAGATGGGAGGTGAGCAGTTCTTC. J is TRBJ2-1 and V is TRBV10-3, with a possible D match to TRBD2 (6 bases). V gave up 2 bases and J gave up 9 bases, with 8 bases separating them. Germline values: CDR1 ENHRY, CDR2 SYGVKD. This CDR3 has 12 amino acids.

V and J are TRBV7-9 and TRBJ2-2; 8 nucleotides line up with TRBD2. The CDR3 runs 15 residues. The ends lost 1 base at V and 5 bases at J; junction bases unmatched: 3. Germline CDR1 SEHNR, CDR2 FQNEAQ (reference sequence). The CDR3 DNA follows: TGTGCCAGCAGCTTAGAGGGACTAGTAACCGGGGAGCTGTTTTTT. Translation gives CASSLEGLVTGELFF.

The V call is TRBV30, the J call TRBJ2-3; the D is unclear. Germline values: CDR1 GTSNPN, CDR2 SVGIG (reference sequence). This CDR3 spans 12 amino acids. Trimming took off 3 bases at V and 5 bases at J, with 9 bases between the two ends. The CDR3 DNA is TGTGCCTGGAGCGCCTTGGGAGATACGCAGTATTTT. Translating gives CAWSALGDTQYF.

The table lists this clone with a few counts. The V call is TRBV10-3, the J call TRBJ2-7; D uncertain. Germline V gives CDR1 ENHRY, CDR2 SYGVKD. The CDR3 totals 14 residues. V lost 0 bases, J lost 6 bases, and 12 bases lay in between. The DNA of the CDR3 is TGTGCCATCAGTGAGTCGAAAGTAATAGTCGAGCAGTACTTC. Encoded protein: CAISESKVIVEQYF.

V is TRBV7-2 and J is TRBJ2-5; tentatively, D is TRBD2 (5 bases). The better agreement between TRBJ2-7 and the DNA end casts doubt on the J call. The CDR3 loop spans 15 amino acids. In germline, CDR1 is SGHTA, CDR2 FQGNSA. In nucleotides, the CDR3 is TGTGCCAGCAGCTTAGGTGGGCACGGGATTTACGAGCAGTACTTC. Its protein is CASSLGGHGIYEQYF.

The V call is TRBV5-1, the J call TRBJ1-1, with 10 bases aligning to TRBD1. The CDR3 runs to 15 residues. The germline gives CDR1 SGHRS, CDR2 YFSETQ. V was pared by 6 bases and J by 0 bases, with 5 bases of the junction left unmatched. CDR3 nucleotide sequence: TGCGCCAGCAAACCGGGACAGGGGCTGAACACTGAAGCTTTCTTT. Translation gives CASKPGQGLNTEAFF.

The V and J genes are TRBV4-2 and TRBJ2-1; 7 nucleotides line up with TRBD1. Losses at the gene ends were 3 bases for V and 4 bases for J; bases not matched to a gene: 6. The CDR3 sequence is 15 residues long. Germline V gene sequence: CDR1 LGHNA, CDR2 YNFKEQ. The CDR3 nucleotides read TGTGCCAGCAGCCATCCCGGGACAGCATACAATGAGCAGTTCTTC. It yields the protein CASSHPGTAYNEQFF.

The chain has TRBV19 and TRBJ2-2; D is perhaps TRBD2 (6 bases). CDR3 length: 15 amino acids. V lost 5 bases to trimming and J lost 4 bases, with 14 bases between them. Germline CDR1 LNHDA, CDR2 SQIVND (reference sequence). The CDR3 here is CASSPQTSFTGELFF. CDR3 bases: TGTGCCAGTAGTCCTCAGACTAGTTTCACCGGGGAGCTGTTTTTT. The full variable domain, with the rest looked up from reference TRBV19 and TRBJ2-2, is DGGITQSPKYLFRKEGQNVTLSCEQNLNHDAMYWYRQDPGQGLRLIYYSQIVNDFQKGDIAEGYSVSREKKESFPLTVTSAQKNPTAFYLCASSPQTSFTGELFFGEGSRLTVL.

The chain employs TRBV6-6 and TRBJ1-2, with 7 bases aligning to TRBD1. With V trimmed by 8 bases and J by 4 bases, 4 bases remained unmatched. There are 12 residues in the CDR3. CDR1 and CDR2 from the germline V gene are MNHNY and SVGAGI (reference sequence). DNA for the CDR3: TGTGCCAGCGGGGGACAGTTCTATGGCTACACCTTC. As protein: CASGGQFYGYTF.

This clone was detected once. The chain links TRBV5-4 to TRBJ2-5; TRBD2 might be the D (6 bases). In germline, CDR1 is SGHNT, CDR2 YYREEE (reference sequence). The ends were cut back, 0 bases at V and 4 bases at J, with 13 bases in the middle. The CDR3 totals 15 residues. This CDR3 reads CASSLARMGGETQYF. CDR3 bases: TGTGCCAGCAGCTTGGCCCGGATGGGGGGAGAGACCCAGTACTTC.

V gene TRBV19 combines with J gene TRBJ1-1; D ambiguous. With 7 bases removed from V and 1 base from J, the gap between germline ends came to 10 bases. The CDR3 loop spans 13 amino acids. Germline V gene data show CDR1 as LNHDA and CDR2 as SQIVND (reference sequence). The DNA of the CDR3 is TGTGCCAGTACCCCCGGAAGGAACACTGAAGCTTTCTTT. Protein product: CASTPGRNTEAFF.

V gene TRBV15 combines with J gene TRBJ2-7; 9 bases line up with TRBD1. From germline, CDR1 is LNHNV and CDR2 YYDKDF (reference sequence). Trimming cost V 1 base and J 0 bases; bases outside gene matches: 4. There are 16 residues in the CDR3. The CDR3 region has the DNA TGTGCCACCAGCAGAGGGGGGACAGGGAACTCCTACGAGCAGTACTTC. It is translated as CATSRGGTGNSYEQYF.

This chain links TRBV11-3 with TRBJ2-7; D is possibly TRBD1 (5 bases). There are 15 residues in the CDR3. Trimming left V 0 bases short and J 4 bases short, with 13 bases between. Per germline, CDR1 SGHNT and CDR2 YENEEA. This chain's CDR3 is CASSLDQGAAYEQYF. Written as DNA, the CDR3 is TGTGCCAGCAGCTTAGATCAAGGGGCAGCATACGAGCAGTACTTC.

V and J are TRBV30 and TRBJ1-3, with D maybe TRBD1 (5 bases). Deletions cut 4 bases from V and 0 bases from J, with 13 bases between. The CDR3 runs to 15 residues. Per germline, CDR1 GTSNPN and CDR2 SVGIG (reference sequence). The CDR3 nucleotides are TGTGCCTGGACCTGGGGCACCAGCTCTGGAAACACCATATATTTT. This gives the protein CAWTWGTSSGNTIYF.